One sample yielded the 16 T cell receptor beta chains listed below, sequenced in a study of blood T cell repertoires in COVID-19. TCRdb's table, derived via immunoSEQ multiplex PCR, lists solely in-frame clones and lacks some. The sample lists roughly 380,000 clones; more than 85% were seen once. Sequenced sample: PBMCs or T cells enriched from blood (not recorded which). The source is a woman aged 30 to 39 who had recovered from COVID-19.

The chain carries TRBV7-2 and TRBJ1-1, with D perhaps matching TRBD1 (5 bases). From germline, CDR1 is SGHTA and CDR2 FQGNSA. CDR3 length equals 13 residues. V lost 5 bases, J lost 6 bases, and 13 bases lay in between. In nucleotides, the CDR3 is TGTGCCAGCAGCAAGGGGATTGAGGCTGAAGCTTTCTTT. This gives the protein CASSKGIEAEAFF.

The chain carries TRBV11-2 and TRBJ1-6; D unresolved. Trimming removed 6 bases from V and 3 bases from J, with 6 bases in between. The germline V gene has CDR1 SGHAT and CDR2 FQNNGV. CDR3 size: 13 residues. This chain's CDR3 is CASSPDYNSPLHF. In DNA form, the CDR3 reads TGTGCCAGCAGTCCAGACTATAATTCACCCCTCCACTTT.

Worth noting for this clone: At the DNA level, this CDR3 is encoded by other sequences in the same sample as well. This chain links TRBV9 with TRBJ1-2; D ambiguous. The CDR3 loop spans 13 amino acids. V dropped 2 bases and J dropped 7 bases, with 12 bases sitting between them. Germline-derived CDR1 and CDR2 are SGDLS and YYNGEE. This chain's CDR3 is CASSVGGRGGYTF. For the CDR3, the DNA is TGTGCCAGCAGCGTCGGAGGGCGAGGTGGCTACACCTTC.

V and J are TRBV2 and TRBJ2-7; D uncertain. Trimming shortened V by 1 base and J by 2 bases, and 12 bases separated the two germline ends. Germline V gene sequence: CDR1 SNHLY, CDR2 FYNNEI. The CDR3 covers 15 residues. The CDR3 is CASSEGGKLPYEQYF. The CDR3 region has the DNA TGTGCCAGCAGTGAAGGCGGTAAGCTCCCCTACGAGCAGTACTTC.

The genes are TRBV7-9 and TRBJ2-2; D is perhaps TRBD2 (5 bases). Deletions cut 4 bases from V and 10 bases from J, with 13 bases between. This CDR3 contains 13 residues. Germline values: CDR1 SEHNR, CDR2 FQNEAQ (reference sequence). CDR3 sequence: CASSSGPAVELFF. The CDR3 bases are TGTGCCAGCAGCTCCGGACCAGCGGTGGAGCTGTTTTTT.

This sequence joins TRBV5-1 and TRBJ1-1; TRBD1 aligns across 8 bases. The germline CDR1 and CDR2 sequences are SGHRS and YFSETQ. The CDR3 is 15 amino acids. The V segment lost 3 bases and the J segment 1 base; nucleotides outside the gene matches: 5. The CDR3 DNA is TGCGCCAGCAGCTCAAGAGGACAGGGGAACACTGAAGCTTTCTTT. It translates to CASSSRGQGNTEAFF. Looking up the rest from reference TRBV5-1 and TRBJ1-1 gives the full variable domain: KAGVTQTPRYLIKTRGQQVTLSCSPISGHRSVSWYQQTPGQGLQFLFEYFSETQRNKGNFPGRFSGRQFSNSRSEMNVSTLELGDSALYLCASSSRGQGNTEAFFGQGTRLTVV.

V usage is TRBV30 and J usage is TRBJ2-1; 7 bases are a match to TRBD1. The CDR3 sequence is 13 residues long. Germline loops: CDR1 GTSNPN, CDR2 SVGIG (reference sequence). Unmatched junction bases numbered 4, after V lost 4 bases and J lost 4 bases. The CDR3 nucleotides read TGTGCCTGGACCGGGACAGAATACAATGAGCAGTTCTTC. Translated: CAWTGTEYNEQFF.

V gene TRBV12-3 or TRBV12-4 combines with J gene TRBJ1-5; 9 bases align to TRBD1. The V and J ends lost 5 bases and 7 bases, in that order; junction bases with no gene match: 3. This CDR3 region has 13 residues. The CDR3 sequence: CASSRDRVQPQHF. CDR3 DNA: TGTGCCAGCAGTCGGGACAGGGTACAGCCCCAGCATTTT.

The table lists this clone with a count of one. V usage is TRBV4-2 and J usage is TRBJ1-6; TRBD1 matches at 7 bases. V dropped 1 base and J dropped 8; count of bases not matched to a gene: 11. The germline V gene encodes CDR1 LGHNA and CDR2 YNFKEQ. The CDR3 runs to 17 residues. The DNA for the CDR3 is TGTGCCAGCAGCCAAGGAGAGCGGTGGCAGGGGGATTCACCCCTCCACTTT. Residues: CASSQGERWQGDSPLHF.

This clone was counted a single time. The chain carries TRBV6-2 or TRBV6-3 and TRBJ2-1, with D possibly matching TRBD2 (5 bases). CDR1 MNHEY and CDR2 SVGEGT come from the germline V gene. The CDR3 loop spans 16 amino acids. V lost 0 bases and J lost 5, with 14 bases in between. The chain's CDR3 is CASSYSGGPRDNEQFF. The DNA of the CDR3 is TGTGCCAGCAGTTACTCGGGCGGGCCTCGAGACAATGAGCAGTTCTTC.

The chain combines TRBV5-1 with TRBJ1-6, with 7 bases aligning to TRBD1. J was trimmed by 5 bases and V by 4 bases; bases with no gene match: 9. The CDR3 spans 16 residues. Germline V gene lookup returns CDR1 SGHRS and CDR2 YFSETQ. CDR3: CASSQRQGDNNSPLHF. As DNA, the CDR3 is TGCGCCAGCAGCCAAAGACAGGGTGATAATAATTCACCCCTCCACTTT.

The rearrangement uses TRBV28 and TRBJ2-7, with D unclear. V gave up 4 bases and J gave up 7 bases, with 11 bases separating them. Germline V gives CDR1 MDHEN, CDR2 SYDVKM. The CDR3 contains 12 residues. CDR3 bases: TGTGCCAGCAGTTCCCCCACTCGAGAGCAGTACTTC. Its protein is CASSSPTREQYF. The full variable domain, its missing parts supplied by reference TRBV28 and TRBJ2-7, is DVKVTQSSRYLVKRTGEKVFLECVQDMDHENMFWYRQDPGLGLRLIYFSYDVKMKEKGDIPEGYSVSREKKERFSLILESASTNQTSMYLCASSSPTREQYFGPGTRLTVT.

This clone was observed once. The J gene is TRBJ1-5, the V gene TRBV4-2, with D maybe TRBD1 (6 bases). Trimming shortened V by 3 bases and J by 0 bases, and 15 bases separated the two germline ends. This CDR3 region has 17 residues. Germline V CDR1 and CDR2: LGHNA, YNFKEQ. CDR3 loop: CASSQLGQQYSNQPQHF. The CDR3 DNA follows: TGTGCCAGCAGCCAGCTCGGACAGCAGTATAGCAATCAGCCCCAGCATTTT.

The rearrangement uses TRBV3-1 (or the pseudogene TRBV3-2) and TRBJ2-5; D possibly corresponds to TRBD1 (5 bases). The germline CDR1 and CDR2 sequences are LGHDT and YNNKEL (reference sequence). V lost 2 bases to trimming and J lost 5 bases, with 12 bases between them. CDR3 length: 14 residues. CDR3 sequence (DNA): TGTGCCAGCAGCCAACTAGGGGATGGGGAGACCCAGTACTTC. Residues: CASSQLGDGETQYF.

A single count supports this clone. The chain is built from TRBV25-1 and TRBJ2-1; 8 bases agree with TRBD2. The junction had 8 bases not matched to a gene; V was cut back by 3 bases and J by 7 bases. CDR3 length: 15 residues. Germline CDR1 and CDR2: MGHDK and SYGVNS. In DNA, the CDR3 is TGTGCCAGCAGTGACCAGCGGGAGTGGGTTAATGAGCAGTTCTTC. This translates into CASSDQREWVNEQFF.

The chain combines TRBV6-5 with TRBJ2-1, with 8 bases identical to TRBD1. Germline V CDR1 and CDR2: MNHEY, SVGAGI. The CDR3 loop spans 15 amino acids. V lost 7 bases, J lost 7 bases, and 12 bases stayed unmatched. The chain's CDR3 is CASKFDRGGKNEQFF. The CDR3, as DNA: TGTGCCAGCAAGTTCGACAGGGGAGGAAAGAATGAGCAGTTCTTC.